The entry that follows covers one T cell receptor beta chain sequence. What it binds is not known. PBMCs yielded sorted CD4+ and CD8+ T cells. This record comes from a study of CD8+ T cells in alopecia areata. On the study more broadly: Each day, treated patients took oral tofacitinib twice, at 5 to 10 mg per dose.

The study's findings and limits: Affected lesional scalp, above all in alopecia totalis/universalis, was more clonal than normal scalp.

RNA, once extracted, was reverse transcribed into cDNA for use as the sequencing template. The table came from immunoSEQ multiplex PCR; TCRdb's copy has only in-frame clones and leaves some out. This sample yields approximately 91,000 clones, of which under 45% are seen a single time; about 0.79% belongs to the top ten. Germline values: CDR1 MNHEY, CDR2 SVGAGI. The trim removed 4 bases at V and 4 bases at J, leaving 7 bases unmatched. The CDR3 has 15 amino acids. This TCR came from a human donor with alopecia areata. The chain carries TRBV6-5 and TRBJ2-7; 10 bases are shared with TRBD1. Material: CD4+ T cells sorted from blood. The CDR3 DNA reads as TGTGCCAGCAGTTTGGACCAGGGACAGGGGTACGAGCAGTACTTC. This translates into CASSLDQGQGYEQYF.